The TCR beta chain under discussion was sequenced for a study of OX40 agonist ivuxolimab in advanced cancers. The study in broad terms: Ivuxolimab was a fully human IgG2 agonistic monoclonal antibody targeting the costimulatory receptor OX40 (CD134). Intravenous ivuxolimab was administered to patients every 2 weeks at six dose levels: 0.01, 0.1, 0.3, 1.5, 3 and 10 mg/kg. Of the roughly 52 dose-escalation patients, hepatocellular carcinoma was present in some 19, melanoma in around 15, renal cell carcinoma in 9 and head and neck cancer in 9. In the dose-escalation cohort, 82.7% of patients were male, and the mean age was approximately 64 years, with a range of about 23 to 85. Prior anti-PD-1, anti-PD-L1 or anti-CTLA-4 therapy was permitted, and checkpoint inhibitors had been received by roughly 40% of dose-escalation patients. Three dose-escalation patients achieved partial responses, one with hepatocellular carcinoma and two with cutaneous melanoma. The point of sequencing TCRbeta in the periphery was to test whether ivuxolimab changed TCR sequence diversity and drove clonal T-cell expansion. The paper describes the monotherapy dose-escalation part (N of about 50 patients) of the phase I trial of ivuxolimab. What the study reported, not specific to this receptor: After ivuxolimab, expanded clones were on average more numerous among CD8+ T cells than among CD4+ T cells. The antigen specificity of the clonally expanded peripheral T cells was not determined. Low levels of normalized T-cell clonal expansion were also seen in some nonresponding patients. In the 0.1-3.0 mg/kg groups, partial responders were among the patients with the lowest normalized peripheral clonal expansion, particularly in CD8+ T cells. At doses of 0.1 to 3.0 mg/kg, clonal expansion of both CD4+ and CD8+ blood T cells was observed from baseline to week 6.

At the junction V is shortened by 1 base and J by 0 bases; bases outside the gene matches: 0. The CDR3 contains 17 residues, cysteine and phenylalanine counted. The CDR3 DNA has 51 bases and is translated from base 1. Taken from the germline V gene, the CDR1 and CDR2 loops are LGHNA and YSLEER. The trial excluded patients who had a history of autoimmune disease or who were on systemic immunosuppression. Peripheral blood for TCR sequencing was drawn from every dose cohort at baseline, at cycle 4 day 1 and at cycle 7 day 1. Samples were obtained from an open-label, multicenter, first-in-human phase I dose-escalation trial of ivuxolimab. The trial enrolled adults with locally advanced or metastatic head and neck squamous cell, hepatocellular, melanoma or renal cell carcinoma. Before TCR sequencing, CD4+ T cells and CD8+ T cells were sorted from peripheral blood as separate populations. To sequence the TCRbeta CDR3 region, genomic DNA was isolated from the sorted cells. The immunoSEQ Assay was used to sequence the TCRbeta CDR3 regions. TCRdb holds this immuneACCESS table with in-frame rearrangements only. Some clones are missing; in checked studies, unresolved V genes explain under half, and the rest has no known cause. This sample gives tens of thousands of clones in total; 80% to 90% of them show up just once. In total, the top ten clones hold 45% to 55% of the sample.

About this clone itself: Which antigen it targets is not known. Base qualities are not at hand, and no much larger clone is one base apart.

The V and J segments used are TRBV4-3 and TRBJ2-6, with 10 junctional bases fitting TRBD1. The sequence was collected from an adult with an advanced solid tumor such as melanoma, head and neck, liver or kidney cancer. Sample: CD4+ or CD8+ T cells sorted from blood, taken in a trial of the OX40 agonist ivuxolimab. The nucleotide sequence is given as TGCGCCAGCAGCCAAGGGACAGGGGGCTCTGGGGCCAACGTCCTGACTTTC. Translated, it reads CASSQGTGGSGANVLTF.